One T cell receptor beta chain is described in this entry. The antigen is not known. TCRdb passed the reads through MiXCR, listing each CDR3 protein once. The sample lists about 180,000 distinct CDR3 sequences; 15% to 20% were seen once. This sample was included in a study of T cell repertoires in cytomegalovirus infection. Study information: TCR beta signatures that were public indicated CMV infection and matching HLA type. The study's findings and limits: Using cumulative public TCR beta family frequency, the authors identified those who carried CMV together with the relevant HLA. In two of eight donors, the top clonotype was HLA-C-restricted CMV-specific.

Germline CDR1 and CDR2: SNHLY and FYNNEI. The V end was cut by 10 bases, the J end by 1 base, with 14 bases between. The CDR3 spans 13 residues. The sequenced sample consisted of CD8+ T cells from PBMCs. The J gene is TRBJ2-7, the V gene TRBV2, with a weak D call TRBD2 (6 bases). The source is a human donor in good health (CMV status not recorded). Some clones in this sample may be carry-over from other donors' samples. The chain's CDR3 is CAITGLGSYEQYF. DNA of the CDR3: TGTGCCATTACGGGACTTGGGTCCTACGAGCAGTACTTC.